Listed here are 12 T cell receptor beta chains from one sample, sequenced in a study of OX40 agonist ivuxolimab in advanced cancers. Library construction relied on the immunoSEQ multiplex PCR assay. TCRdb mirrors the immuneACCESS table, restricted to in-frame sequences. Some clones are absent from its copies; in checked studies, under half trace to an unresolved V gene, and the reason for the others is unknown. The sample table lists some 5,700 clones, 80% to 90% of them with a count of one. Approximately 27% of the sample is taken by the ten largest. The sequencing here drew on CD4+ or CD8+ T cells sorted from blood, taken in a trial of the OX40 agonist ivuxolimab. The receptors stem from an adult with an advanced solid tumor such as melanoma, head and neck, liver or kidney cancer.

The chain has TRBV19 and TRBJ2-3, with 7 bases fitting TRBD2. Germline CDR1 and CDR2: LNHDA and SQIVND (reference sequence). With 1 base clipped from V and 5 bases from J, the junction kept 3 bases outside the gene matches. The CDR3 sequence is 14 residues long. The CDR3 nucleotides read TGTGCCAGTAGTATAGGCGGGGGAATAGATACGCAGTATTTT. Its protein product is CASSIGGGIDTQYF.

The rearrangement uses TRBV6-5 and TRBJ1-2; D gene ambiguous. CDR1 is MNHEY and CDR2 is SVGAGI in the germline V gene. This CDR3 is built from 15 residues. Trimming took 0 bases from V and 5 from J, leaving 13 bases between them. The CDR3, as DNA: TGTGCCAGCAGTTACTCCCCGGGCTATGAGTATGGCTACACCTTC. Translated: CASSYSPGYEYGYTF.

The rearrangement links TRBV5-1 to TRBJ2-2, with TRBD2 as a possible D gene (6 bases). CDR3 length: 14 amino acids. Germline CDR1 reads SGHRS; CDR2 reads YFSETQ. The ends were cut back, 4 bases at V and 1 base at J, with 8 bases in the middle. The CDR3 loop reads CASSPGLNTGELFF. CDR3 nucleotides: TGCGCCAGCAGCCCGGGACTGAACACCGGGGAGCTGTTTTTT.

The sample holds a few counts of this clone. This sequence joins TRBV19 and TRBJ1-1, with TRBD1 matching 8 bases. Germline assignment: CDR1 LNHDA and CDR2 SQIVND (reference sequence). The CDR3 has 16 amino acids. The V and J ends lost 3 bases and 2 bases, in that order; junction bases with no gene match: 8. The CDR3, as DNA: TGTGCCAGTAGTATGGACAGGGTCGGGGGTAACACTGAAGCTTTCTTT. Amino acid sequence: CASSMDRVGGNTEAFF.

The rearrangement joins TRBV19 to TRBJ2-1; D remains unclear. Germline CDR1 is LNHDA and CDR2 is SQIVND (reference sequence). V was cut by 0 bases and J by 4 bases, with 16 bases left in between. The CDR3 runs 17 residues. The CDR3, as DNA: TGTGCCAGTAGTATAGATCTCCCCTCGATGGGGTACAATGAGCAGTTCTTC. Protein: CASSIDLPSMGYNEQFF.

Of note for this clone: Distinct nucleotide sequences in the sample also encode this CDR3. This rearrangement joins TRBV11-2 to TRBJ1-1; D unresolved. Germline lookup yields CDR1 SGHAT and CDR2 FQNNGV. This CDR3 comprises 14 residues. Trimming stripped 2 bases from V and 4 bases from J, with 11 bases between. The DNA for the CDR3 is TGTGCCAGCAGCTTATCAACTCGGGGCACTGAAGCTTTCTTT. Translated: CASSLSTRGTEAFF.

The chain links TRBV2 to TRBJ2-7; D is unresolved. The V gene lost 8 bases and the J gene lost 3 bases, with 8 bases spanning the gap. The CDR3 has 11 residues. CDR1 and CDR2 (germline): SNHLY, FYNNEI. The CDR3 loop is CASDFLYEQYF. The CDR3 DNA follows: TGTGCCAGCGATTTCCTCTACGAGCAGTACTTC.

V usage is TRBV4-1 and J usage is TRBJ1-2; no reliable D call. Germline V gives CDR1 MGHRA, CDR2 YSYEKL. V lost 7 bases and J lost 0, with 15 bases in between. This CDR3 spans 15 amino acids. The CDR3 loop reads CASTLDRGANYGYTF. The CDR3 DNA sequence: TGCGCCAGCACTCTCGACCGGGGAGCTAACTATGGCTACACCTTC.

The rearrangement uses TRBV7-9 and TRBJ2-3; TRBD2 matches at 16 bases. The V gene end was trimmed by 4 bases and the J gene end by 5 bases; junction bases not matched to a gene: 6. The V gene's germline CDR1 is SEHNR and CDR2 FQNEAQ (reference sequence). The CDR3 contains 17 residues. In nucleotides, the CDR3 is TGTGCCAGCAGCTGGGGACTAGCGGGGGGGCCAGGAGATACGCAGTATTTT. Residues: CASSWGLAGGPGDTQYF.

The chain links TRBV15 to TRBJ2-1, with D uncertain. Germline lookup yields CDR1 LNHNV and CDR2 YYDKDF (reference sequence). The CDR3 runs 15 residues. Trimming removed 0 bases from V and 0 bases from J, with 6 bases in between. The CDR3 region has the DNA TGTGCCACCAGCAGAGATGCGAACTCCTACAATGAGCAGTTCTTC. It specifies CATSRDANSYNEQFF.

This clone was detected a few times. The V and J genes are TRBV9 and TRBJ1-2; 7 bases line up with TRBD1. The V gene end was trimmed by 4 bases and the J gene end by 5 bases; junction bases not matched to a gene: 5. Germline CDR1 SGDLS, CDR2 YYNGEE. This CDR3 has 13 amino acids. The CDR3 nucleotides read TGTGCCAGCAGCCCCGGGACAGAGTATGGCTACACCTTC. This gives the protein CASSPGTEYGYTF.

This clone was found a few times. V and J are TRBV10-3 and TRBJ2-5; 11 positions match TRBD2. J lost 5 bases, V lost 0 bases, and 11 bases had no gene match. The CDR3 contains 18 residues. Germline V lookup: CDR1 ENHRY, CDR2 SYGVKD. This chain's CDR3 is CAISESVSGRAVTETQYF. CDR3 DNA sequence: TGTGCCATCAGTGAGTCCGTTAGCGGGAGGGCGGTCACGGAGACCCAGTACTTC.